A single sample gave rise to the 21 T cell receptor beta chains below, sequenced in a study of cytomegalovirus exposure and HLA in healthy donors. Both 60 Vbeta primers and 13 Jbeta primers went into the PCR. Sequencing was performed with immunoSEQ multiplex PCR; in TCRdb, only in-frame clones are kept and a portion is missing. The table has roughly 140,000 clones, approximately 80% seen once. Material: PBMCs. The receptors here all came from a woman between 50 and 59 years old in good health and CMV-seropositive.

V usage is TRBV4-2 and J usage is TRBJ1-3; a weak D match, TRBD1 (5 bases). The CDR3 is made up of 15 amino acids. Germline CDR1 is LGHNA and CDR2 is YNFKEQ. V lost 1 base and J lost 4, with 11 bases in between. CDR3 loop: CASSQGEGAGNTIYF. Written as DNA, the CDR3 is TGTGCCAGCAGCCAAGGGGAAGGGGCGGGAAACACCATATATTTT.

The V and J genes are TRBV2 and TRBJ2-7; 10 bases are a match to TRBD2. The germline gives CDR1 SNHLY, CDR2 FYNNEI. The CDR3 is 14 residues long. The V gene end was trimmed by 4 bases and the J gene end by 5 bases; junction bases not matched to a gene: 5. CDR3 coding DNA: TGTGCCAGCAGTGGTCCCCTAGCGGGGGACGAGCAGTACTTC. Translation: CASSGPLAGDEQYF.

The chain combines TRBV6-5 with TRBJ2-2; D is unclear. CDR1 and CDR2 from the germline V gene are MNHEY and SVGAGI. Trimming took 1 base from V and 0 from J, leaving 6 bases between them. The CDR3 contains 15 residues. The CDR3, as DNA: TGTGCCAGCAGTTACTTAGAGCCGAACACCGGGGAGCTGTTTTTT. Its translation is CASSYLEPNTGELFF.

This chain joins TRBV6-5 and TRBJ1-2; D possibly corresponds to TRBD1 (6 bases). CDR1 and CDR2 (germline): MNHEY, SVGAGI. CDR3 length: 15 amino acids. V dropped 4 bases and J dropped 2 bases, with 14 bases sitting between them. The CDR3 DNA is TGTGCCAGCAGTTCCCAACCGGGACAAAACTATGGCTACACCTTC. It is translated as CASSSQPGQNYGYTF.

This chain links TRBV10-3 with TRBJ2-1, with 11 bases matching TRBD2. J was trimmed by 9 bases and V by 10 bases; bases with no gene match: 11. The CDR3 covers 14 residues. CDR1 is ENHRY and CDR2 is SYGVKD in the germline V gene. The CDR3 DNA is TGTGCCAGCAGGGATAGCGGGGGGGCCGGTGAGCAGTTCTTC. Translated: CASRDSGGAGEQFF.

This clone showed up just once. The CDR3 nucleotides read TGTGCCAGCAGCTCCCACAGGGGCACCTACGAGCAGTACTTC. Encoded protein: CASSSHRGTYEQYF. The chain links TRBV11-2 to TRBJ2-7; TRBD1 matches at 7 bases. Germline V gene lookup returns CDR1 SGHAT and CDR2 FQNNGV. The J segment lost 2 bases and the V segment lost 4 bases, leaving 5 bases of the junction unmatched. The CDR3 length is 14 residues. The entire variable domain, with the rest obtained from reference TRBV11-2 and TRBJ2-7, is as follows: EAGVAQSPRYKIIEKRQSVAFWCNPISGHATLYWYQQILGQGPKLLIQFQNNGVVDDSQLPKDRFSAERLKGVDSTLKIQPAKLEDSAVYLCASSSHRGTYEQYFGPGTRLTVT.

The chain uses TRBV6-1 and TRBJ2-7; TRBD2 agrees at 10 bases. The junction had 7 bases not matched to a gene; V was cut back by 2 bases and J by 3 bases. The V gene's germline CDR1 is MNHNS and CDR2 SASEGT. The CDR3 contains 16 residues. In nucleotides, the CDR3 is TGTGCCAGCAGTGAATTCGAGGCTAGCGGGGGCTACGAGCAGTACTTC. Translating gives CASSEFEASGGYEQYF.

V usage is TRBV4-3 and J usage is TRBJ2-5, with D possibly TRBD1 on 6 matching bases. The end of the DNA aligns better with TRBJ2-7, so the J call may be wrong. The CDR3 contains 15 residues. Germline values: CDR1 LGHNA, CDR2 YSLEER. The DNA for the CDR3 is TGCGCCAGCAGCCTACTAGTGGACAGCTCCTACGAGCAGTACTTC. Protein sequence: CASSLLVDSSYEQYF.

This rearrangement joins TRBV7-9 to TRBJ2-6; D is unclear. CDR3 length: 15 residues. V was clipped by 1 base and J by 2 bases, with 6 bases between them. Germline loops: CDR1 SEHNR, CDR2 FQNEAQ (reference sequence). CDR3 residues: CASSLVGAGANVLTF. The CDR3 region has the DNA TGTGCCAGCAGCTTAGTAGGAGCTGGGGCCAACGTCCTGACTTTC.

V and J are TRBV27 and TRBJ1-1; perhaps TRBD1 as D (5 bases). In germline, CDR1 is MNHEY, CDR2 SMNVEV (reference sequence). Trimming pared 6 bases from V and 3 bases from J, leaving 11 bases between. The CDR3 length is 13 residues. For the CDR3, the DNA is TGTGCCAGCAGCCAAGACAGCGACACTGAAGCTTTCTTT. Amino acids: CASSQDSDTEAFF.

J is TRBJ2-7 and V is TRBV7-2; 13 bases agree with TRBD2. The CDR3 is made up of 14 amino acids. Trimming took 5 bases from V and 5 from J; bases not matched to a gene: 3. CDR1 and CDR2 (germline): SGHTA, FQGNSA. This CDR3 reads CASSQGLAGDEQYF. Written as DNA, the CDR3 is TGTGCCAGCAGCCAAGGACTAGCGGGAGACGAGCAGTACTTC.

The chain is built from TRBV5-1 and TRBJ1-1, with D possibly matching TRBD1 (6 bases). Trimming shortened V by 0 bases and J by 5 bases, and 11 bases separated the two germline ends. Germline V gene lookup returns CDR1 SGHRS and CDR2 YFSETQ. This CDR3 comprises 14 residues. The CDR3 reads CASSLERGKTEAFF. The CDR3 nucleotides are TGCGCCAGCAGCTTGGAAAGGGGGAAGACTGAAGCTTTCTTT.

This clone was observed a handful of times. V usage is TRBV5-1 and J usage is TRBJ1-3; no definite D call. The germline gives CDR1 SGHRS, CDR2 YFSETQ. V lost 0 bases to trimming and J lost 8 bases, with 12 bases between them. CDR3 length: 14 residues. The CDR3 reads CASSLAGLKDTIYF. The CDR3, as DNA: TGCGCCAGCAGCTTGGCAGGACTAAAAGACACCATATATTTT.

The CDR3 DNA reads as TGTGCCTGGAGGGATCTACACGGAGGGACTGAAGCTTTCTTT. Residues: CAWRDLHGGTEAFF. The chain carries TRBV30 and TRBJ1-1; D unresolved. V gave up 3 bases and J gave up 5 bases, with 16 bases separating them. CDR1 GTSNPN and CDR2 SVGIG come from the germline V gene (reference sequence). CDR3 length equals 14 residues. The complete variable domain, with remaining parts taken from reference TRBV30 and TRBJ1-1, reads SQTIHQWPATLVQPVGSPLSLECTVEGTSNPNLYWYRQAAGRGLQLLFYSVGIGQISSEVPQNLSASRPQDRQFILSSKKLLLSDSGFYLCAWRDLHGGTEAFFGQGTRLTVV.

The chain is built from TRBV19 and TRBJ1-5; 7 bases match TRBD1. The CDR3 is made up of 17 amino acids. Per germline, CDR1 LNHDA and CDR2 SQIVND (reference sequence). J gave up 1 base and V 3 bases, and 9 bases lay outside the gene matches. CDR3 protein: CASSIRGQVGSNQPQHF. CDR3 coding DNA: TGTGCCAGTAGTATCAGAGGACAGGTAGGAAGCAATCAGCCCCAGCATTTT.

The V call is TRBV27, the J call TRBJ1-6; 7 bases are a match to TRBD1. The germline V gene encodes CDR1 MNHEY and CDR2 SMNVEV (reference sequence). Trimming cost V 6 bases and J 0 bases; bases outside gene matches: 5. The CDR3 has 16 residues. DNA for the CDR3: TGTGCCAGCAGGTCGGGACAGAGCTCCTATAATTCACCCCTCCACTTT. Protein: CASRSGQSSYNSPLHF.

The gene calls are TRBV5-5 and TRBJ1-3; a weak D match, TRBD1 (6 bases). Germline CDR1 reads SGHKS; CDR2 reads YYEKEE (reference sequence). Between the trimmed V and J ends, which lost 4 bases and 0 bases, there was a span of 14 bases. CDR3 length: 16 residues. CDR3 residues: CASSLDSFISGNTIYF. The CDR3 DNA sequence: TGTGCCAGCAGCCTGGACAGCTTTATCTCTGGAAACACCATATATTTT.

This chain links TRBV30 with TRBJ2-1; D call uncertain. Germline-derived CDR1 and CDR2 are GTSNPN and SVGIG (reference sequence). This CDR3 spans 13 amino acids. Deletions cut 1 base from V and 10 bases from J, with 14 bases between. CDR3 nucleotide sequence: TGTGCCTGGAGTGGTCTAGTCCTTAGAGAGCAGTTCTTC. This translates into CAWSGLVLREQFF.

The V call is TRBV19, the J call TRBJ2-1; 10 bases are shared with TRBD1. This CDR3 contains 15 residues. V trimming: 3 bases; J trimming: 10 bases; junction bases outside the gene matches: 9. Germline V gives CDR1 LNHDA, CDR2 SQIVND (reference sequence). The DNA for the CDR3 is TGTGCCAGTAGTATCGCGGGACAGGGGAAAGGAGAGCAGTTCTTC. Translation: CASSIAGQGKGEQFF.

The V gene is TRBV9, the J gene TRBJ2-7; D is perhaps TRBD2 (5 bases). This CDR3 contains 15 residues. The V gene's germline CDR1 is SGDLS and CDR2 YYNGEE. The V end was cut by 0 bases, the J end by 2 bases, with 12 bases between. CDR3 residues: CASSVGVSATYEQYF. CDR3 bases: TGTGCCAGCAGCGTAGGTGTTAGCGCGACCTACGAGCAGTACTTC. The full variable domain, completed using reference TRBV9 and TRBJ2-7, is DSGVTQTPKHLITATGQRVTLRCSPRSGDLSVYWYQQSLDQGLQFLIQYYNGEERAKGNILERFSAQQFPDLHSELNLSSLELGDSALYFCASSVGVSATYEQYFGPGTRLTVT.

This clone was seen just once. The CDR3 sequence: CASSFGDRASYEQYF. In nucleotides, the CDR3 is TGTGCCAGCAGCTTTGGGGACAGGGCCTCCTACGAGCAGTACTTC. The rearrangement uses TRBV11-2 and TRBJ2-7; 9 bases align to TRBD1. CDR1 is SGHAT and CDR2 is FQNNGV in the germline V gene. The CDR3 covers 15 residues. The trim removed 3 bases at V and 0 bases at J, leaving 3 bases unmatched.